These 5 T cell receptor beta chains share one sample of origin, sequenced in a study of blood T cell repertoires in COVID-19. Repertoires were generated with immunoSEQ multiplex PCR, while TCRdb's copy carries only in-frame clones and drops some. The data contain 200,000 or so clones, 84% of them singletons. Sequenced material: peripheral blood. The receptors here all came from a woman older than 75 with COVID-19, enrolled during active disease.

The chain employs TRBV28 and TRBJ1-2; D gene uncertain. Germline CDR1 MDHEN, CDR2 SYDVKM. This CDR3 has 13 residues. Trimming stripped 0 bases from V and 2 bases from J, with 4 bases between. CDR3 residues: CASSLWQNYGYTF. DNA for the CDR3: TGTGCCAGCAGTTTATGGCAGAACTATGGCTACACCTTC.

The J gene is TRBJ1-2, the V gene TRBV21-1; TRBD1, as called in the table, went unchecked against the DNA. TRBV21-1 constitutes a pseudogene. The CDR3 totals 11 residues. CDR3 residues: CASKKTIGYTF. The CDR3 nucleotides are TGTGCCAGCAAGAAGACAATCGGCTACACCTTC.

The CDR3 DNA sequence: TGTGCCAGCAGCTTATACAGGGACGAGGGCTACACCTTC. This encodes CASSLYRDEGYTF. The V gene is TRBV7-9, the J gene TRBJ1-2; D might be TRBD1 (6 bases). Germline values: CDR1 SEHNR, CDR2 FQNEAQ (reference sequence). Trimming took off 2 bases at V and 8 bases at J, with 12 bases between the two ends. This CDR3 is 13 amino acids long. The whole variable domain, remainder taken from reference TRBV7-9 and TRBJ1-2, is DTGVSQNPRHKITKRGQNVTFRCDPISEHNRLYWYRQTLGQGPEFLTYFQNEAQLEKSRLLSDRFSAERPKGSFSTLEIQRTEQGDSAMYLCASSLYRDEGYTFGSGTRLTVV.

This clone was recorded only once. The V call is TRBV9, the J call TRBJ2-7; 9 nucleotides line up with TRBD1. This CDR3 contains 14 residues. V shed 3 bases, J shed 5 bases, and the junction held 6 bases outside the gene matches. Germline V gene sequence: CDR1 SGDLS, CDR2 YYNGEE. The CDR3 region is CASSGRQGVDEQYF. The CDR3 bases are TGTGCCAGCAGCGGGCGACAGGGGGTTGACGAGCAGTACTTC.

The sample holds a few counts of this clone. The CDR3 DNA reads as TGTGCCAGCAGACGGACAGGGCCCGGGGGCTACACCTTC. Residues: CASRRTGPGGYTF. The chain employs TRBV6-5 and TRBJ1-2, with TRBD1 matching over 8 bases. Germline loops: CDR1 MNHEY, CDR2 SVGAGI. The CDR3 contains 13 residues. The V gene end was trimmed by 6 bases and the J gene end by 8 bases; junction bases not matched to a gene: 8.